What follows is one T cell receptor (beta chain) and its context. In the original analysis: Researchers report that nucleated cell counts were estimated from reference gene primer amplification. Produced via immunoSEQ multiplex PCR; TCRdb's table is partial and in-frame only. The DNA was the basis for D and trimming; V, J and clone size are from that table. The sample holds roughly 230,000 clones; about nine tenths are singletons and the top ten take around 1.6%. Germline loops: CDR1 LNHDA, CDR2 SQIVND (reference sequence). J lost 3 bases, V lost 6 bases, and 5 bases had no gene match. The CDR3 is 14 residues long. This entry belongs to a study of blood T cell repertoires in COVID-19. Background on the study: PBMCs, B-cell-depleted T cells, or T cells were the source of the cDNA or gDNA that made up the material.

The sequence derives from a man in his 70s with acute or convalescent COVID-19. V usage is TRBV19 and J usage is TRBJ1-2, with 9 positions matching TRBD1. Sequencing was performed on peripheral blood. CDR3 protein: CASSPGQGYYGYTF. CDR3 DNA sequence: TGTGCCAGTAGCCCGGGACAGGGCTACTATGGCTACACCTTC.